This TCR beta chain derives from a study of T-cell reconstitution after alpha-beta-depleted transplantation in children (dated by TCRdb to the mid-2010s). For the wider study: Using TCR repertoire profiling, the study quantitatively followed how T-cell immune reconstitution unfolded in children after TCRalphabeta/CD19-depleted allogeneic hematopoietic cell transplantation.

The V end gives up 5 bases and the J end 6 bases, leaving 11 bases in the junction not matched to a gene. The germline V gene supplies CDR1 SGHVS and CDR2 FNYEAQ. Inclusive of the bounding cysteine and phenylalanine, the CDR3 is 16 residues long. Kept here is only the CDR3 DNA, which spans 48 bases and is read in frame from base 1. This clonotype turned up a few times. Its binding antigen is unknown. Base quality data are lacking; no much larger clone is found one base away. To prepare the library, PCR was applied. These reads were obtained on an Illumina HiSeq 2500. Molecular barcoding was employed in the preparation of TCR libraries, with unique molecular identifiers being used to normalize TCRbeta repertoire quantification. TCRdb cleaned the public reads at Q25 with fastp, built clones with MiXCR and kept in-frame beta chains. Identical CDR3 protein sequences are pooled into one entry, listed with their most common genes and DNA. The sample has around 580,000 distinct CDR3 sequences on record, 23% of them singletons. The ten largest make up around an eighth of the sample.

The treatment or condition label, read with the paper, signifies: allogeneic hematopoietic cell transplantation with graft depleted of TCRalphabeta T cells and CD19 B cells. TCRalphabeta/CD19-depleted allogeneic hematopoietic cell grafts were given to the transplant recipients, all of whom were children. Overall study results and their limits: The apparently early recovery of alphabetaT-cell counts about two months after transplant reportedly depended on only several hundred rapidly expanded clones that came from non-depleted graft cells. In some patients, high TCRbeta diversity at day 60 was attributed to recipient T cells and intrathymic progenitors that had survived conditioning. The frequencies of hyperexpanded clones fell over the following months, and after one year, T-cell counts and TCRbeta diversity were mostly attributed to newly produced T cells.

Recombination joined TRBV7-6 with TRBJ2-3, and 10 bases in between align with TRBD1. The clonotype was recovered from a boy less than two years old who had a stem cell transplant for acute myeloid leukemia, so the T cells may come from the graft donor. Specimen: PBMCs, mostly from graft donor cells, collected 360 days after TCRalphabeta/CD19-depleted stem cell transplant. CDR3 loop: CASSPHLTGGGDTQYF. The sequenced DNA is TGTGCCAGCAGCCCACACCTGACAGGGGGCGGCGATACGCAGTATTTT.